These T cell receptor beta chains were read from a single sample in a study of human versus mouse CDR3 diversity and MHC coevolution. Assay used: immunoSEQ multiplex PCR; TCRdb lists only in-frame clones, some missing. The sample consists of 86,000 or so clones, roughly 93% of them appearing once. The sample was naive CD4+ T cells from blood. The receptor source for this set is a person aged 30-69 years in good health. Each CDR3 is given with its conserved first and last residue. D genes are given only for firm matches. Clone size is given for some rows only: seen once, a few or many times, or a class if the clone is expanded.

.,.,TRBJ2-7,TRBV9,TGTGCCAGCAGCTCAAAGGAGGCCGACGAGCAGTACTTC,CASSSKEADEQYF
once,TRBD1,TRBJ1-4,TRBV19,TGTGCCAGTAGCCTTCAGGGGGGCCAGGATGAAAAACTGTTTTTT,CASSLQGGQDEKLFF
.,.,TRBJ2-2,TRBV2,TGTGCCAGCAGGTGGGGCGGGAACACCGGGGAGCTGTTTTTT,CASRWGGNTGELFF
.,.,TRBJ1-1,TRBV7-9,TGTGCCAGCAGCTTAGAAGCAGGGTCCCTTATCCCTGAAGCTTTCTTT,CASSLEAGSLIPEAFF
.,.,TRBJ2-7,TRBV7-9,TGTGCCAGCAGCTTCTCCTACCAGCAGTACTTC,CASSFSYQQYF
.,.,TRBJ2-7,TRBV5-5,TGTGCCAGCAGCTTCGGACAGCTAACCTACGAGCAGTACTTC,CASSFGQLTYEQYF
.,.,TRBJ1-1,TRBV18,TGTGCCAGCTCACCACCTCGGGGGGGGCAGACTGAAGCTTTCTTT,CASSPPRGGQTEAFF
.,TRBD2,TRBJ2-5,TRBV6-5,TGTGCCAGCAGTTTGGCCCCTAGCGGCCGCCAAGAGACCCAGTACTTC,CASSLAPSGRQETQYF
.,.,TRBJ1-5,TRBV5-5,TGTGCCAGCAGCTTGATACAGGGATGGAATCAGCCCCAGCATTTT,CASSLIQGWNQPQHF
few,TRBD1,TRBJ1-4,TRBV10-3,TGTGCCATCAGTGAGTCAGGACAGGGCGATGAAAAACTGTTTTTT,CAISESGQGDEKLFF
.,.,TRBJ2-2,TRBV11-2,TGTGCCAGCAGCTTATTGGACACCAACACCGGGGAGCTGTTTTTT,CASSLLDTNTGELFF
.,.,TRBJ1-5,TRBV6-5,TGTGCCAGCAGTTCCCCAGGGGACGCTCAGCCCCAGCATTTT,CASSSPGDAQPQHF
.,TRBD1,TRBJ2-7,TRBV18,TGTGCCAGCTCACCACGAAGCCCGTCGACAGGGATGGACTCCTACGAGCAGTACTTC,CASSPRSPSTGMDSYEQYF
.,TRBD1,TRBJ2-7,TRBV7-7,TGTGCCAGCAGCCCCCAGACAGGGGCCTACGAGCAGTACTTC,CASSPQTGAYEQYF
.,.,TRBJ2-7,TRBV6-5,TGTGCCAGCAGCCAGGGATTACGGTACGAGCAGTACTTC,CASSQGLRYEQYF
.,.,TRBJ1-4,TRBV30,TGTGCCTGGGGGAAAACAGGGCTGCTCGAAAAACTGTTTTTT,CAWGKTGLLEKLFF
.,TRBD2,TRBJ2-1,TRBV5-1,TGCGCCAGCAGCCCTTCTCTAAGCGGGGGCCGCTACAATGAGCAGTTCTTC,CASSPSLSGGRYNEQFF
.,.,TRBJ1-5,TRBV5-1,TGCGCCAGCAGCCTGGGAGGAGGTCAGCCCCAGCATTTT,CASSLGGGQPQHF
.,TRBD2,TRBJ2-5,TRBV9,TGTGCCAGCAGCGCCACTAGCGGGGGCCTTCAAGAGACCCAGTACTTC,CASSATSGGLQETQYF
.,.,TRBJ1-1,TRBV6-6,TGTGCCAGCAGTTCGGCGGGATCGACTGAAGCTTTCTTT,CASSSAGSTEAFF
.,.,TRBJ2-7,TRBV10-3,TGTGCCATCAGTGAGTCTCCAGCCCAGGCCTGGCAGTACTTC,CAISESPAQAWQYF
.,TRBD1,TRBJ1-3,TRBV6-1,TGTGCCAGCAGGGAATGGACAGGTCTCTCTGGAAACACCATATATTTT,CASREWTGLSGNTIYF
.,.,TRBJ1-5,TRBV4-1,TGCGCCAGCAGCCAAGATAGCGGTTCTTGGCAGCCCCAGCATTTT,CASSQDSGSWQPQHF
once,.,TRBJ2-3,TRBV10-2,TGCGCCAGCAGTTTAGACACAGATACGCAGTATTTT,CASSLDTDTQYF
.,.,TRBJ2-1,TRBV27,TGTGCCAGCTTCCGAGGGGGGGCGAAGGAGCAGTTCTTC,CASFRGGAKEQFF
.,.,TRBJ1-4,TRBV6-1,TGTGCCAGCAGTGAAATGACGGGAGCAACTAATGAAAAACTGTTTTTT,CASSEMTGATNEKLFF
.,.,TRBJ1-1,TRBV6-5,TGTGCCAGCAGTTACGGAGATTCCGGGAACACTGAAGCTTTCTTT,CASSYGDSGNTEAFF
.,.,TRBJ1-2,TRBV15,TGTGCCACCAGCAGAGACGGAGCCGACTATGGCTACACCTTC,CATSRDGADYGYTF
.,.,TRBJ1-2,TRBV11-2,TGTGCCAGCAGCCTATCCACCTCCTACACCTTC,CASSLSTSYTF
.,TRBD2,TRBJ2-3,TRBV9,TGTGCCAGCAGCCCCCAAGCGGGGGGGACTCCCACCAATACGCAGTATTTT,CASSPQAGGTPTNTQYF
once,.,TRBJ2-2,TRBV7-9,TGTGCCAGCAGCTACCAGGTTGGCACCGGGGAGCTGTTTTTT,CASSYQVGTGELFF
.,TRBD2,TRBJ2-1,TRBV7-3,TGTGCCAGCAGCCCGGGACTAGCAAACCACAATGAGCAGTTCTTC,CASSPGLANHNEQFF
.,TRBD1,TRBJ2-7,TRBV7-9,TGTGCCAGCATGCTACAGGGGGCCGAGCTGGAGCAGTACTTC,CASMLQGAELEQYF
once,TRBD1,TRBJ1-2,TRBV29-1,TGCAGCGTACTGGACAGGGCCTACTATGGCTACACCTTC,CSVLDRAYYGYTF
.,.,TRBJ1-1,TRBV19,TGTGCCAGCTTACATCAGGGGCCGAGGAACACTGAAGCTTTCTTT,CASLHQGPRNTEAFF
.,.,TRBJ2-2,TRBV6-5,TGTGCCAGCAGTCGTTCCTACACCGGGGAGCTGTTTTTT,CASSRSYTGELFF
.,.,TRBJ2-7,TRBV12-5,TGTGCTAGTGGTTTGGGACATTTAGAGCAGTACTTC,CASGLGHLEQYF